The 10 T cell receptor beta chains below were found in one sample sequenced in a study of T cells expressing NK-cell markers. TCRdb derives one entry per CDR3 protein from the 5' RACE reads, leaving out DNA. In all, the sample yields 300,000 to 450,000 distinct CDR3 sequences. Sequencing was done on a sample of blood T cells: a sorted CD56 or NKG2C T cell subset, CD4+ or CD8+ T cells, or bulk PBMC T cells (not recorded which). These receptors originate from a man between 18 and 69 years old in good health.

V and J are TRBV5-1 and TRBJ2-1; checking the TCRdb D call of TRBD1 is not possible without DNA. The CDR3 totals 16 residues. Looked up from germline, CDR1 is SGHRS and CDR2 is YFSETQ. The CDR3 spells CASSLVAGGRYNEQFF.

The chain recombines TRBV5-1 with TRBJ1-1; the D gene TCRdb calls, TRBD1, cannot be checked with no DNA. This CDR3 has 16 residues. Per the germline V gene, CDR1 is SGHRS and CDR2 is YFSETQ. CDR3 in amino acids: CASSQLGTGTNTEAFF.

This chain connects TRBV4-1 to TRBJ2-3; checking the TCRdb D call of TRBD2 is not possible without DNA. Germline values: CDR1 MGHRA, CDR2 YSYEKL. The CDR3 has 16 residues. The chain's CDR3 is CASSAWTSDVVDTQYF.

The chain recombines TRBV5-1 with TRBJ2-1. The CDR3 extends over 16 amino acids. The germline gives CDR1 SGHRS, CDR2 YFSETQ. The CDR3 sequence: CASSLELRSSYNEQFF. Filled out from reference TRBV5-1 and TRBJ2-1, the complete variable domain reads KAGVTQTPRYLIKTRGQQVTLSCSPISGHRSVSWYQQTPGQGLQFLFEYFSETQRNKGNFPGRFSGRQFSNSRSEMNVSTLELGDSALYLCASSLELRSSYNEQFFGPGTRLTVL.

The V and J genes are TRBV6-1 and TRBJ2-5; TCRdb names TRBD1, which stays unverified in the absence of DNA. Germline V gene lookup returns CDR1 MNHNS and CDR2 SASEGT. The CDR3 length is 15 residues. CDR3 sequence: CASSRTYGRGETQYF.

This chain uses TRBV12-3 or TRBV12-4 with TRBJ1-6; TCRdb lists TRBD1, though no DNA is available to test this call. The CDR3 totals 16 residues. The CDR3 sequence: CASTRVWGAPNSPLHF.

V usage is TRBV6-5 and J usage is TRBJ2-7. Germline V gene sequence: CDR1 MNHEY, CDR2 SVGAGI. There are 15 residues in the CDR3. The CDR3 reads CASSSRWTDSYEQYF.

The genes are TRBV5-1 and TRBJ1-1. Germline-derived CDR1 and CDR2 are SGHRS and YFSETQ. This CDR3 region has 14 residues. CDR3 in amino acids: CASSRRVGDTEAFF. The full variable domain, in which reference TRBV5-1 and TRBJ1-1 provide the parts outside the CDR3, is KAGVTQTPRYLIKTRGQQVTLSCSPISGHRSVSWYQQTPGQGLQFLFEYFSETQRNKGNFPGRFSGRQFSNSRSEMNVSTLELGDSALYLCASSRRVGDTEAFFGQGTRLTVV.

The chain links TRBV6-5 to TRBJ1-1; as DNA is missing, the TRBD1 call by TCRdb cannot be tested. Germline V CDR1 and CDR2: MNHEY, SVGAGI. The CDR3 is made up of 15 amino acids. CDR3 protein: CASSYHRGANTEAFF.

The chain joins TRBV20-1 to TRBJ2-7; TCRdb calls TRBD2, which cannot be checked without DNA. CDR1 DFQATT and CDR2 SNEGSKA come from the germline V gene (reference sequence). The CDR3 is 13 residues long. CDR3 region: CSANPQRGLEQYF.